This TCR beta chain was found in a study of cytomegalovirus exposure and HLA in healthy donors. Study outcomes and limitations: Analysis performed later found more than 15,000 TCR beta sequences associated with HLA alleles at 0.05 false discovery rate.

A note on this clone: Its antigen is still unknown.

Both 60 Vbeta primers and 13 Jbeta primers went into the PCR. This table comes from immunoSEQ multiplex PCR, and its TCRdb copy is limited to in-frame clones, with some not included. The sample yields 240,000 or so clones, around 80% seen once. Per germline, CDR1 MRHNA and CDR2 SNTAGT. With V trimmed by 4 bases and J by 4 bases, 3 bases remained unmatched. This CDR3 contains 14 residues. Sequencing was done on a sample of PBMCs. The receptor's source is a woman aged 40 to 50 in good health and CMV-seropositive. The genes are TRBV6-4 and TRBJ2-7; TRBD1 matches at 11 bases. This chain's CDR3 is CASSAGQGVYEQYF. Written as DNA, the CDR3 is TGTGCCAGCAGTGCGGGACAGGGGGTATACGAGCAGTACTTC.